This T cell receptor beta chain emerged from a study of regulatory T cells in long-lasting Graves disease. Time point described: newly diagnosed GD, antithyroid drugs for less than 3 months. Making the TCR library involved RNA that had been extracted from PBMCs. Germline V gene data show CDR1 as MNHNS and CDR2 as SASEGT. This CDR3 region has 13 residues. The V end lost 6 bases, the J end lost 7 bases, and 15 bases lay between the germline ends. The authors built TCR beta libraries using iRepertoire HTBI primers and Arm-PCR of CDR3 regions. As handled by the study authors: Throughout the samples, researchers identified some 57 TRBV and some 14 TRBJ segments. TCRdb ran MiXCR on the multiplex PCR reads and lists one entry per CDR3 protein. TCRdb assigned the V and J calls; the authors' analysis was not used. This sample carries about 540,000 distinct CDR3 sequences, about 13% of them seen once, and the ten largest clones take 10%.

This clonotype was seen at least ten times. The data also belong to a second study, concerning T cells in Graves' hyperthyroidism and ophthalmopathy.

The sequence was collected from a man under 40 with Graves disease. The specimen was peripheral blood mononuclear cells (PBMCs), collected at new diagnosis, from a patient treated with antithyroid drugs. This sequence joins TRBV6-1 and TRBJ1-2; a possible D gene is TRBD1 (5 bases). The CDR3 is CASRLQVQSGYTF. In DNA, the CDR3 is TGTGCCAGCAGGTTACAGGTGCAAAGTGGCTACACCTTC.